The 28 T cell receptor beta chains in this list originate from one sample, sequenced in a study of naive and memory T cell subsets. The library had UMIs added by 3' ligation of an oligonucleotide to TCR cDNA. Amplification of ligated cDNA took four PCR rounds with SP2 and nested alpha and beta constant primers. MiXCR was run by TCRdb on the 5' RACE reads, yielding one entry per CDR3 protein. Altogether 50,000 to 60,000 distinct CDR3 sequences are present, about 7.1% being singletons, with the ten largest covering approximately 9.7%. Source of these receptors: a female donor in good health.

This clonotype was seen only a few times. The chain couples TRBV10-1 to TRBJ1-6, with TRBD1 matching over 7 bases. Germline loops: CDR1 WNHNN, CDR2 SYGVQD (reference sequence). The CDR3 spans 16 residues. Trimming removed 8 bases from V and 5 bases from J; junction bases left unmatched: 12. In DNA, the CDR3 is TGCGCCAGCCCTCTAGATAGACAGGGCCATAATTCACCCCTCCACTTT. This gives the protein CASPLDRQGHNSPLHF.

This clonotype was detected many times. The CDR3 spells CASSLATGAFTDTQYF. As DNA, the CDR3 is TGTGCCAGCAGCTTGGCGACAGGAGCGTTCACAGATACGCAGTATTTT. The rearrangement links TRBV5-5 to TRBJ2-3; TRBD1 is a possible D gene (6 bases). The CDR3 is 16 amino acids. Germline V gives CDR1 SGHKS, CDR2 YYEKEE (reference sequence). V was shortened by 0 bases and J by 2 bases, with 13 bases between the two germline ends.

The V and J genes are TRBV14 and TRBJ2-3; D remains unclear. Germline CDR1 reads SGHDN; CDR2 reads FVKESK. V was clipped by 3 bases and J by 5 bases, with 6 bases between them. This CDR3 contains 12 residues. The CDR3 bases are TGTGCCAGCAGCCATATTCTAGATACGCAGTATTTT. This sequence encodes CASSHILDTQYF. Full variable domain (rest looked up from reference TRBV14 and TRBJ2-3): EAGVTQFPSHSVIEKGQTVTLRCDPISGHDNLYWYRRVMGKEIKFLLHFVKESKQDESGMPNNRFLAERTGGTYSTLKVQPAELEDSGVYFCASSHILDTQYFGPGTRLTVL.

A few counts support this clonotype. J is TRBJ2-5 and V is TRBV6-2 or TRBV6-3; D remains ambiguous. V was trimmed by 7 bases and J by 2 bases, leaving 14 bases between them. Germline CDR1 is MNHEY and CDR2 is SVGEGT. CDR3 length equals 14 residues. CDR3 coding DNA: TGTGCCAGCAACGGAATAACAGAACAAGAGACCCAGTACTTC. It codes for CASNGITEQETQYF.

This clonotype was seen a few times. The gene calls are TRBV14 and TRBJ2-1; tentatively, D is TRBD1 (6 bases). V shed 5 bases and J shed 2 bases, with 13 bases lying between them. The CDR3 totals 15 residues. The germline CDR1 and CDR2 sequences are SGHDN and FVKESK. DNA for the CDR3: TGTGCCAGCAGCTCTAACAGGGTACCCTACAATGAGCAGTTCTTC. It encodes CASSSNRVPYNEQFF.

Note on this clonotype: A junction end diverges from the germline sequence, so it may reflect a read error. The chain links TRBV29-1 to TRBJ1-2; D is uncertain. This CDR3 is 13 amino acids long. Germline CDR1 is SQVTM and CDR2 is ANQGSEA. In DNA form, the CDR3 reads TGCAGCATTGAATTCCAGGATAACTATGGCTACACCTTC. It specifies CSIEFQDNYGYTF.

This clonotype was observed at least ten times. V and J are TRBV7-2 and TRBJ1-6; D unclear. Trimming took 4 bases from V and 7 from J, leaving 8 bases between them. This CDR3 is 13 amino acids long. CDR1 SGHTA and CDR2 FQGNSA come from the germline V gene. The CDR3 protein is CASSSQPNSPLHF. CDR3 bases: TGTGCCAGCAGCTCTCAACCGAATTCACCCCTCCACTTT. The full variable domain, with the rest looked up from reference TRBV7-2 and TRBJ1-6, is GAGVSQSPSNKVTEKGKDVELRCDPISGHTALYWYRQSLGQGLEFLIYFQGNSAPDKSGLPSDRFSAERTGGSVSTLTIQRTQQEDSAVYLCASSSQPNSPLHFGNGTRLTVT.

To note about this clonotype: A much larger clone lies a single base off, so this may be a read error. Because the CDR3 is missing its conserved closing phenylalanine or tryptophan, this is likely a read error. This chain connects TRBV12-3 or TRBV12-4 to TRBJ2-7; 11 bases fit TRBD1. The CDR3 is 14 amino acids. Trimming cost V 6 bases and J 3 bases; bases outside gene matches: 4. CDR3 nucleotides: TGTGCCAGCAGCTGGGGACAGGGGGGCTACGAGCAGTACATC. This codes for CASSWGQGGYEQYI.

This chain connects TRBV12-3 or TRBV12-4 to TRBJ2-1, with D possibly TRBD1 on 5 matching bases. This CDR3 is 15 amino acids long. Trimming cost V 2 bases and J 2 bases, with 10 bases left between them. The CDR3 loop reads CASSLPRETYNEQFF. The CDR3 DNA is TGTGCCAGCAGTTTACCCAGGGAAACCTACAATGAGCAGTTCTTC.

Ten or more counts support this clonotype. The rearrangement uses TRBV19 and TRBJ2-2, with 7 bases that match TRBD1. CDR3 size: 15 residues. The J segment lost 1 base and the V segment lost 3 bases, leaving 2 bases of the junction unmatched. Germline lookup yields CDR1 LNHDA and CDR2 SQIVND (reference sequence). CDR3 in amino acids: CASSMGTVNTGELFF. CDR3 bases: TGTGCCAGTAGTATGGGGACAGTGAACACCGGGGAGCTGTTTTTT.

The gene calls are TRBV28 and TRBJ1-5, with TRBD1 identical over 8 bases. The CDR3 is made up of 16 amino acids. Germline CDR1 and CDR2: MDHEN and SYDVKM. V lost 2 bases, J lost 4 bases, and 7 bases stayed unmatched. CDR3 sequence: CASSLSGQGFNQPQHF. As DNA, the CDR3 is TGTGCCAGCAGTTTAAGCGGACAGGGCTTTAATCAGCCCCAGCATTTT.

This chain connects TRBV7-3 to TRBJ2-3; D remains unclear. The CDR3 has 15 amino acids. Germline V gene data show CDR1 as SGHTA and CDR2 as FQGTGA. The V end was cut by 0 bases, the J end by 0 bases, with 7 bases between. CDR3 nucleotide sequence: TGTGCCAGCAGCTTAACTGGCAGAAGCACAGATACGCAGTATTTT. It yields the protein CASSLTGRSTDTQYF.

This clonotype has a count of ten or more. This chain joins TRBV11-2 and TRBJ1-1, with D unclear. The germline gives CDR1 SGHAT, CDR2 FQNNGV. The CDR3 length is 13 residues. The V gene lost 10 bases and the J gene lost 4 bases, with 16 bases spanning the gap. CDR3 nucleotides: TGTGCCACTCCCGTTTTTGACGGCACTGAAGCTTTCTTT. Translation gives CATPVFDGTEAFF.

This clonotype was seen ten or more times. This chain links TRBV7-9 with TRBJ1-6; D call uncertain. V lost 5 bases and J lost 8, with 16 bases in between. This CDR3 has 15 residues. CDR1 and CDR2 (germline): SEHNR, FQNEAQ (reference sequence). CDR3 loop: CASSLRDGVHSPLHF. As DNA, the CDR3 is TGTGCCAGCAGCCTAAGAGATGGGGTGCATTCACCCCTCCACTTT.

The gene calls are TRBV30 and TRBJ1-1, with D maybe TRBD1 (5 bases). The CDR3 has 14 residues. CDR1 is GTSNPN, CDR2 SVGIG, per germline (reference sequence). V was clipped by 0 bases and J by 6 bases, with 14 bases between them. The CDR3 here is CAWSVRGIGAEAFF. The DNA for the CDR3 is TGTGCCTGGAGTGTACGGGGGATAGGAGCTGAAGCTTTCTTT.

There are many counts of this clonotype. The chain uses TRBV9 and TRBJ2-1; 12 nucleotides line up with TRBD2. The CDR3 extends over 16 amino acids. Germline trimming cut 6 bases from V and 9 bases from J; bases unmatched to any gene: 13. Germline V CDR1 and CDR2: SGDLS, YYNGEE. CDR3 coding DNA: TGTGCCAGCAACCTCCGGGCTAGCGGGGGGGCAAGTGAGCAGTTCTTC. Translation: CASNLRASGGASEQFF.

The chain recombines TRBV9 with TRBJ2-1; 8 positions agree with TRBD1. The CDR3 totals 13 residues. V lost 7 bases to trimming and J lost 9 bases; unmatched junction nucleotides: 9. Germline V gives CDR1 SGDLS, CDR2 YYNGEE. The DNA of the CDR3 is TGTGCCAGCGGAACAGGGGGGCCCGGTGAGCAGTTCTTC. It encodes CASGTGGPGEQFF.

This clonotype was found many times. The chain has TRBV29-1 and TRBJ1-1; tentative D call: TRBD1 (5 bases). This CDR3 is built from 11 residues. Deletions cut 4 bases from V and 4 bases from J, with 7 bases between. Germline V gives CDR1 SQVTM, CDR2 ANQGSEA. The CDR3 sequence is CSVGRGTEAFF. CDR3 nucleotides: TGCAGCGTTGGTAGGGGCACTGAAGCTTTCTTT.

This clonotype appeared many times. The V call is TRBV7-9, the J call TRBJ1-4; the D gene is possibly TRBD1 (6 bases). V lost 6 bases, J lost 4 bases, and 12 bases lay in between. This CDR3 spans 14 amino acids. The germline gives CDR1 SEHNR, CDR2 FQNEAQ (reference sequence). Here the CDR3 DNA reads TGTGCCAGCAGTGGGGGGGCGAATAATGAAAAACTGTTTTTT. As protein: CASSGGANNEKLFF.

This rearrangement joins TRBV20-1 to TRBJ2-2; TRBD2 aligns across 8 bases. The CDR3 is 19 amino acids. Germline loops: CDR1 DFQATT, CDR2 SNEGSKA (reference sequence). V lost 6 bases, J lost 3 bases, and 21 bases stayed unmatched. The CDR3 loop reads CSATRPWMSAGGHTGELFF. The CDR3 nucleotides are TGCAGTGCAACCCGTCCTTGGATGTCTGCGGGGGGACACACCGGGGAGCTGTTTTTT.

The sample holds many counts of this clonotype. The chain couples TRBV20-1 to TRBJ2-4; tentative D call: TRBD1 (5 bases). Trimming removed 0 bases at V and 0 bases at J, with 18 bases between. The CDR3 runs 18 residues. Germline CDR1 and CDR2: DFQATT and SNEGSKA (reference sequence). CDR3 protein: CSARDRAGSGQAKNIQYF. Here the CDR3 DNA reads TGCAGTGCTAGAGATAGGGCAGGGTCGGGTCAAGCCAAAAACATTCAGTACTTC.

This clonotype was recorded at least ten times. The gene calls are TRBV3-1 and TRBJ1-2; D remains ambiguous. V was clipped by 4 bases and J by 8 bases, with 23 bases between them. The germline gives CDR1 LGHDT, CDR2 YNNKEL (reference sequence). The CDR3 has 16 residues. The CDR3 protein is CASSPSAGGPSVGYTF. In DNA form, the CDR3 reads TGTGCCAGCAGCCCCTCCGCGGGAGGCCCCAGTGTGGGCTACACCTTC.

A few counts support this clonotype. The chain joins TRBV19 to TRBJ1-1; 11 bases agree with TRBD1. CDR3 size: 14 residues. V gave up 7 bases and J gave up 6 bases; unmatched junction bases: 7. The germline V gene encodes CDR1 LNHDA and CDR2 SQIVND (reference sequence). The CDR3 DNA reads TGTGCCAGTAAGGACAGGGGGCCTTCAGCTGAAGCTTTCTTT. This encodes CASKDRGPSAEAFF.

The chain employs TRBV7-3 and TRBJ1-6, with a tentative D call TRBD1 (5 bases). Trimming removed 6 bases from V and 8 bases from J, with 14 bases in between. The CDR3 length is 14 residues. The germline V gene encodes CDR1 SGHTA and CDR2 FQGTGA. The CDR3 is CASSLQGWDSPLHF. The CDR3 DNA sequence: TGTGCCAGCAGTCTTCAGGGCTGGGATTCACCCCTCCACTTT.

Only a few counts were recorded for this clonotype. The chain employs TRBV5-4 and TRBJ2-2, with 7 bases identical to TRBD1. The CDR3 consists of 15 residues. Germline loops: CDR1 SGHNT, CDR2 YYREEE (reference sequence). The V gene end was trimmed by 0 bases and the J gene end by 4 bases; junction bases not matched to a gene: 3. CDR3 nucleotide sequence: TGTGCCAGCAGCTTGGTGGGACAGCTCACCGGGGAGCTGTTTTTT. Residues: CASSLVGQLTGELFF.

This chain uses TRBV7-3 with TRBJ2-6; either TRBD1 or TRBD2 may supply D (5 bases each). The CDR3 extends over 16 amino acids. Per the germline V gene, CDR1 is SGHTA and CDR2 is FQGTGA. Trimming shortened V by 0 bases and J by 5 bases, and 11 bases separated the two germline ends. CDR3 residues: CASSLTSGHRANVLTF. CDR3 DNA sequence: TGTGCCAGCAGCTTAACGTCGGGGCACAGGGCCAACGTCCTGACTTTC.

The chain combines TRBV4-3 with TRBJ2-7, with a weak D call TRBD1 (5 bases). Trimming took off 4 bases at V and 5 bases at J, with 12 bases between the two ends. The CDR3 runs to 13 residues. Germline CDR1 is LGHNA and CDR2 is YSLEER. The CDR3: CASSRSGQNEQYF. Here the CDR3 DNA reads TGCGCCAGCAGCCGGTCAGGGCAGAACGAGCAGTACTTC.

The J gene is TRBJ1-1, the V gene TRBV5-1; 8 bases align to TRBD1. Germline assignment: CDR1 SGHRS and CDR2 YFSETQ. The junction had 6 bases not matched to a gene; V was cut back by 2 bases and J by 0 bases. The CDR3 runs 16 residues. The CDR3: CASSLIPTGVNTEAFF. For the CDR3, the DNA is TGCGCCAGCAGCTTAATACCGACAGGGGTGAACACTGAAGCTTTCTTT.